The clone carrying this TCR beta chain was seen a handful of times. The sample is drawn from a study of Graves' ophthalmopathy and Graves' hyperthyroidism. V lost 1 base and J lost 0, with 9 bases in between. This CDR3 comprises 14 residues. Germline V gene sequence: CDR1 DFQATT, CDR2 SNEGSKA (reference sequence). Amplification from RNA transcripts yielded the TCR beta CDR3 regions. Second-round multiplex PCR came after first-round RT-PCR with HTBI primers. TCRdb used MiXCR to reprocess the multiplex PCR reads, holding one entry per CDR3 protein. Among 650,000 to 800,000 distinct CDR3 sequences listed, over 40% were seen once.

This TCR was sampled from an adult man with Graves' ophthalmopathy. The sequenced sample was peripheral blood. The rearrangement links TRBV20-1 to TRBJ1-1; unclear D gene. CDR3 in DNA: TGCAGTGCTAGAGGAGCGCGGATGAACACTGAAGCTTTCTTT. The encoded protein is CSARGARMNTEAFF.